The 5 T cell receptor beta chains below were found in one sample sequenced in a study of blood T cell repertoires in COVID-19. The method was immunoSEQ multiplex PCR; TCRdb's version includes in-frame clones alone and lacks a portion of them. The repertoire holds about 250,000 clones, with 85% to 90% as singletons. The sequenced sample was peripheral blood. The origin of the receptors is a man older than 75 with acute or convalescent COVID-19.

The rearrangement uses TRBV19 and TRBJ2-6, with TRBD2 matching over 8 bases. The length of the CDR3 is 15 residues. The germline V gene encodes CDR1 LNHDA and CDR2 SQIVND (reference sequence). V lost 7 bases to trimming and J lost 2 bases; unmatched junction nucleotides: 4. In nucleotides, the CDR3 is TGTGCCAGTATCCCGGGGGGGCCTGGGGCCAACGTCCTGACTTTC. The encoded protein is CASIPGGPGANVLTF. Filled out from reference TRBV19 and TRBJ2-6, the complete variable domain reads DGGITQSPKYLFRKEGQNVTLSCEQNLNHDAMYWYRQDPGQGLRLIYYSQIVNDFQKGDIAEGYSVSREKKESFPLTVTSAQKNPTAFYLCASIPGGPGANVLTFGAGSRLTVL.

The chain links TRBV18 to TRBJ2-7; D not certain. This CDR3 is 15 amino acids long. Germline loops: CDR1 KGHSH, CDR2 LQKENI. V lost 2 bases and J 5 bases, leaving 16 bases between the germline ends. For the CDR3, the DNA is TGTGCCAGCTCACCAGAGGCGAGTAGACCCAACGAGCAGTACTTC. Translated, it gives CASSPEASRPNEQYF.

This rearrangement joins TRBV5-5 to TRBJ2-7; D may be TRBD2 (5 bases). The V and J ends lost 2 bases and 0 bases respectively, with 18 bases between them. CDR3 length: 17 residues. CDR1 SGHKS and CDR2 YYEKEE come from the germline V gene (reference sequence). In DNA, the CDR3 is TGTGCCAGCAGCTTAAGCGGTAGTTGGGCCGACTCCTACGAGCAGTACTTC. Residues: CASSLSGSWADSYEQYF.

The chain combines TRBV10-3 with TRBJ1-2; weak D call: TRBD1 (6 bases). This CDR3 is 14 amino acids long. Trimming took 0 bases from V and 2 from J, leaving 7 bases between them. Germline lookup yields CDR1 ENHRY and CDR2 SYGVKD. The CDR3 sequence: CAISESGQNYGYTF. CDR3 coding DNA: TGTGCCATCAGTGAGTCAGGACAGAACTATGGCTACACCTTC.

The V gene is TRBV9, the J gene TRBJ1-5, with D possibly being TRBD1 (5 bases). Germline V gives CDR1 SGDLS, CDR2 YYNGEE. The CDR3 sequence is 15 residues long. The V end lost 0 bases, the J end lost 1 base, and 8 bases lay between the germline ends. Here the CDR3 reads CASSVDGGSNQPQHF. CDR3 nucleotide sequence: TGTGCCAGCAGCGTAGACGGGGGAAGCAATCAGCCCCAGCATTTT.